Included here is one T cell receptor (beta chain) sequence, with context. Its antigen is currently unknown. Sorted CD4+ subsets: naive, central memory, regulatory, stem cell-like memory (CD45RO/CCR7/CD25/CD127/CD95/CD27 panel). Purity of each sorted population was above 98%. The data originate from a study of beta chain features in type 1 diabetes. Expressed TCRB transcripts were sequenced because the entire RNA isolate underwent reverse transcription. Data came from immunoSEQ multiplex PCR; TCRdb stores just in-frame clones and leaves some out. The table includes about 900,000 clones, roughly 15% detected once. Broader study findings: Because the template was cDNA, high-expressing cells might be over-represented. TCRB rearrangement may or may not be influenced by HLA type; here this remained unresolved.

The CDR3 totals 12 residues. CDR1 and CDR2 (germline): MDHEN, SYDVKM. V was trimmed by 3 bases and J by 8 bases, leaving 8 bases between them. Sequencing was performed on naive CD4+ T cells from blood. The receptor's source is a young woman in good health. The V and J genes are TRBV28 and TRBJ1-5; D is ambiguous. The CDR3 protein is CASSFSTKPQHF. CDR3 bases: TGTGCCAGCAGTTTCAGTACGAAGCCCCAGCATTTT. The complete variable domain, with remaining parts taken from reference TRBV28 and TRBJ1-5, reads DVKVTQSSRYLVKRTGEKVFLECVQDMDHENMFWYRQDPGLGLRLIYFSYDVKMKEKGDIPEGYSVSREKKERFSLILESASTNQTSMYLCASSFSTKPQHFGDGTRLSIL.